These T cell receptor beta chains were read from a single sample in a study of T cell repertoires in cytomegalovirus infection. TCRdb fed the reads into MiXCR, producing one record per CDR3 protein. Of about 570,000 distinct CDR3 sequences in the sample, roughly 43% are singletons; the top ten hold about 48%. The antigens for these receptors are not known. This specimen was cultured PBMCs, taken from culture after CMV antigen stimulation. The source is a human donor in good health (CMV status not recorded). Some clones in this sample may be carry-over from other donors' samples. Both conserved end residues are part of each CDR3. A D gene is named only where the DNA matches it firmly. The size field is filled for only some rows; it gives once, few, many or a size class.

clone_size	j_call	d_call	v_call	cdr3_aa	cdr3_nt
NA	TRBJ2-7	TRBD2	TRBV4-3	CASSQVGGEGPYEQYF	TGCGCCAGCAGCCAAGTAGGCGGGGAGGGACCCTACGAGCAGTACTTC
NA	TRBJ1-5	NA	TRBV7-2	CASSSAQGSDQPQHF	TGTGCCAGCAGCTCAGCCCAGGGTTCGGATCAGCCCCAGCATTTT
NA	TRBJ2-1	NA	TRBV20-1	CSAGGRADNEQFF	TGCAGTGCGGGGGGCAGGGCCGACAATGAGCAGTTCTTC
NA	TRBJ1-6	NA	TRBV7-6	CASSRLAGIAPLHF	TGTGCCAGCAGCCGCTTGGCAGGAATCGCACCCCTCCACTTT
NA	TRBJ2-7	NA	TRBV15	CATSGLAFEQYF	TGTGCCACCAGCGGGCTAGCGTTCGAGCAGTACTTC
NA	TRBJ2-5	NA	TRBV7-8	CASSLGARGGQETQYF	TGTGCCAGCAGCTTAGGGGCGAGGGGGGGCCAAGAGACCCAGTACTTC
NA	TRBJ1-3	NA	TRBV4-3	CASSQDLTSGNTIYF	TGCGCCAGCAGCCAAGACTTAACTTCTGGAAACACCATATATTTT
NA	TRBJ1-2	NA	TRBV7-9	CASSLYGSDSSYGYTF	TGTGCCAGCAGCTTATATGGTTCGGACAGTTCCTATGGCTACACCTTC
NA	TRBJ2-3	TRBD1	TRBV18	CASSLTGSRTDTQYF	TGTGCCAGCTCACTGACAGGGAGTCGGACAGATACGCAGTATTTT
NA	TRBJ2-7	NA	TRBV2	CASSEEGFEQYF	TGTGCCAGCAGTGAAGAGGGGTTCGAGCAGTACTTC
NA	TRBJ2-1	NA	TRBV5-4	CASSLILDTYNEQFF	TGTGCCAGCAGCTTGATTCTGGACACCTACAATGAGCAGTTCTTC
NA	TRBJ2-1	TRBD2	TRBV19	CASSIVAGAGEQFF	TGTGCCAGTAGTATTGTGGCGGGAGCAGGTGAGCAGTTCTTC
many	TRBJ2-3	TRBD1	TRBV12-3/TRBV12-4	CASSPGTADTQYF	TGTGCCAGCAGTCCTGGGACAGCAGATACGCAGTATTTT
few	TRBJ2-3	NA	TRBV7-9	CASSQDLQGTDTQYF	TGTGCCAGCAGTCAGGACCTCCAGGGCACAGATACGCAGTATTTT
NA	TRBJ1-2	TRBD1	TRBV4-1	CASSQGHAGGAGYTF	TGCGCCAGCAGCCAAGGACACGCAGGGGGCGCTGGCTACACCTTC
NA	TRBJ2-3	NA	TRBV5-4	CASSLAGWFADTQYF	TGTGCCAGCAGCTTGGCCGGGTGGTTCGCAGATACGCAGTATTTT
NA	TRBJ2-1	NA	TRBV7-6	CASRPKGPAGEQFF	TGTGCCAGCAGACCAAAGGGACCCGCGGGTGAGCAGTTCTTC
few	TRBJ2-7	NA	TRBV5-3	CASSGWVASEQYF	TGTGCCAGCAGCGGATGGGTCGCATCCGAGCAGTACTTC
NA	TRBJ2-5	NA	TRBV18	CASSPPLSHETQYF	TGTGCCAGCTCACCACCGTTGAGCCATGAGACCCAGTACTTC
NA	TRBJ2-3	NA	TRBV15	CATSDRGMSTDTQYF	TGTGCCACCAGCGACAGAGGGATGAGCACAGATACGCAGTATTTT
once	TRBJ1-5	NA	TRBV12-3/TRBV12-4	CASSPGRGNQPQHF	TGTGCCAGCAGTCCTGGACGGGGCAATCAGCCCCAGCATTTT
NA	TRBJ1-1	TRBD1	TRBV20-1	CSAPPGQGFAEAFF	TGCAGTGCTCCACCGGGACAGGGGTTCGCTGAAGCTTTCTTT
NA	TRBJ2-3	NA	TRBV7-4	CASSLRPGARFDTQYF	TGTGCCAGCAGCTTACGTCCAGGCGCAAGGTTCGATACGCAGTATTTT
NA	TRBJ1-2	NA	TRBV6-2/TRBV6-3	CASSYSGRYGYTF	TGTGCCAGCAGTTACAGTGGACGCTATGGCTACACCTTC
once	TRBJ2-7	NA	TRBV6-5	CASSYSRSYPHYEQYF	TGTGCCAGCAGTTACTCGAGGTCTTACCCCCACTACGAGCAGTACTTC
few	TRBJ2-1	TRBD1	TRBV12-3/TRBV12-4	CASSRTGGYNEQFF	TGTGCCAGCAGCCGGACAGGGGGTTACAATGAGCAGTTCTTC
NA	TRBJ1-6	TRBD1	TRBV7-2	CASSPGQGRGSPLHF	TGTGCCAGCAGCCCGGGACAGGGGCGGGGATCACCCCTCCACTTT
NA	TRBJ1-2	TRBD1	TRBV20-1	CSAIKGGPGYTF	TGCAGTGCGATAAAAGGGGGCCCTGGCTACACCTTC
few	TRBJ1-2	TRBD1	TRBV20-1	CSAATGPGDYGYTF	TGCAGTGCAGCGACAGGGCCGGGAGACTATGGCTACACCTTC
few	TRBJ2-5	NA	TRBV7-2	CASLPRHGAQYF	TGTGCCAGCCTACCTCGCCATGGGGCCCAGTACTTC
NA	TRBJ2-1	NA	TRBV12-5	CASGLVLGTLANEQFF	TGTGCTAGTGGTTTGGTACTGGGGACCTTGGCCAATGAGCAGTTCTTC
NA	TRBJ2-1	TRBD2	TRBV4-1	CASSQDGGASGMVCEQFF	TGCGCCAGCAGCCAAGATGGCGGGGCTAGCGGGATGGTTTGTGAGCAGTTCTTC
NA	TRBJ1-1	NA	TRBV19	CASSIRPYMNTEAFF	TGTGCCAGTAGTATCCGACCGTACATGAACACTGAAGCTTTCTTT
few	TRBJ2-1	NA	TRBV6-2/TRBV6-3	CASSYSDSEQFF	TGTGCCAGCAGTTACTCGGACAGCGAGCAGTTCTTC
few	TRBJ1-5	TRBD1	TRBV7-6	CASSRGTGLNQPQHF	TGTGCCAGCAGCCGAGGGACAGGGCTGAATCAGCCCCAGCATTTT
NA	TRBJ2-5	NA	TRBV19	CASSIVGRGSETQYF	TGTGCCAGTAGTATTGTCGGAAGGGGTTCGGAGACCCAGTACTTC
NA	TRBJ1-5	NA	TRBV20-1	CSAAQSSNQPQHF	TGCAGTGCCGCACAGAGTTCCAATCAGCCCCAGCATTTT
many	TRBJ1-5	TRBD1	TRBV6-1	CASSPMGQSSNQPQHF	TGTGCCAGCAGCCCTATGGGACAGTCGAGCAATCAGCCCCAGCATTTT